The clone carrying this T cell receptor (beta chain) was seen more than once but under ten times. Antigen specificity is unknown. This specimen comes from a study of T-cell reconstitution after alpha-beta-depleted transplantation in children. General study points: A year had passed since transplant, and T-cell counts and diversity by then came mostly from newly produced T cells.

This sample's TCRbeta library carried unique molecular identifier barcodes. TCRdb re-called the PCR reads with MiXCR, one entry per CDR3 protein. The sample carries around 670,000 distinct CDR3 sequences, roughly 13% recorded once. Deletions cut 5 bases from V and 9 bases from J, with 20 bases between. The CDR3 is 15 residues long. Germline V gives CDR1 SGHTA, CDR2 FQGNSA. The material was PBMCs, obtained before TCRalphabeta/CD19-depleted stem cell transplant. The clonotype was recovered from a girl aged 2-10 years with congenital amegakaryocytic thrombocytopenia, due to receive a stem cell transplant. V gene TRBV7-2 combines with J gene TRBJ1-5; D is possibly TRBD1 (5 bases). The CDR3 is CASSTGSMGKLPQHF. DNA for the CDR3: TGTGCCAGCAGCACAGGAAGTATGGGGAAACTGCCCCAGCATTTT. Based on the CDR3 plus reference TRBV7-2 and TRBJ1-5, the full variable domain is GAGVSQSPSNKVTEKGKDVELRCDPISGHTALYWYRQSLGQGLEFLIYFQGNSAPDKSGLPSDRFSAERTGGSVSTLTIQRTQQEDSAVYLCASSTGSMGKLPQHFGDGTRLSIL.